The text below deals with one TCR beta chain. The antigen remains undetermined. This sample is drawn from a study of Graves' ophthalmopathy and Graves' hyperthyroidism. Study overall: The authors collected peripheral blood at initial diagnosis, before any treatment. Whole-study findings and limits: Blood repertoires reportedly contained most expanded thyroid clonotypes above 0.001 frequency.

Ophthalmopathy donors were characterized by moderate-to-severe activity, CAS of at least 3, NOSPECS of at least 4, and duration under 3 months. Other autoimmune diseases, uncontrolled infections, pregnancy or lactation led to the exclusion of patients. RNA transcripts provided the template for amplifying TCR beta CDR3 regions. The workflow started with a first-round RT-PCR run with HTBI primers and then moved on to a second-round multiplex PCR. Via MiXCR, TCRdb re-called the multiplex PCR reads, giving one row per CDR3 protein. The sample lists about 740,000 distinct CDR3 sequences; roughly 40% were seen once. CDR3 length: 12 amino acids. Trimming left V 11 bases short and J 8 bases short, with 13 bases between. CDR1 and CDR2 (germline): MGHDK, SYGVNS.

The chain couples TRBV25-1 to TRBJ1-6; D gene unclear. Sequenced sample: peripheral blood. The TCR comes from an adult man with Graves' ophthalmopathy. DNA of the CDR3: TGTGCCGCCCGAGGGAAAGATTCACCCCTCCACTTT. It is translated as CAARGKDSPLHF.